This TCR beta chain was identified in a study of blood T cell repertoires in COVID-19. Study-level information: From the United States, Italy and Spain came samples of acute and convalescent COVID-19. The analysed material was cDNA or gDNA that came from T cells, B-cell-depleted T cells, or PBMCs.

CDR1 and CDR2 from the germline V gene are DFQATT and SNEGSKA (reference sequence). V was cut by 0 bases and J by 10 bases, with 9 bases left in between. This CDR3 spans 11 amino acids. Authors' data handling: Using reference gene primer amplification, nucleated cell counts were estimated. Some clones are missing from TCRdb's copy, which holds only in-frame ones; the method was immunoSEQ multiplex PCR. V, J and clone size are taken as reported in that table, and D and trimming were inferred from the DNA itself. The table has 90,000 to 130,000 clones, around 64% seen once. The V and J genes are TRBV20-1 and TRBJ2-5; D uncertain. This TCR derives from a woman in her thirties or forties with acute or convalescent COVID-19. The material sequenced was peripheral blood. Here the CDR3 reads CSARDAPDQYF. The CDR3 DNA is TGCAGTGCTAGAGACGCGCCTGACCAGTACTTC.